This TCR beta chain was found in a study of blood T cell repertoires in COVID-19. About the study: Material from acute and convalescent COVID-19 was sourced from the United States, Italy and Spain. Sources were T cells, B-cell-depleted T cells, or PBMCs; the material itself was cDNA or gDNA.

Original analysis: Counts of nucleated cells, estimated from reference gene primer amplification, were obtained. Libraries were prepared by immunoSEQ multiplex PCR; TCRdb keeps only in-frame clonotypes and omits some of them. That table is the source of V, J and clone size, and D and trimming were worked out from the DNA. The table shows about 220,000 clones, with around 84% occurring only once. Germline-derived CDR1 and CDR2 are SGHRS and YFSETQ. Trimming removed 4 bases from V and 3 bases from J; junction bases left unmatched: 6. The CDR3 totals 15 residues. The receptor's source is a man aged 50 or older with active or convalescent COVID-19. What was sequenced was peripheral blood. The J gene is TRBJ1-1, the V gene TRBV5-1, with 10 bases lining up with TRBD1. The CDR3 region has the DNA TGCGCCAGCAGCCGACCGGGACAGGGGTACACTGAAGCTTTCTTT. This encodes CASSRPGQGYTEAFF.